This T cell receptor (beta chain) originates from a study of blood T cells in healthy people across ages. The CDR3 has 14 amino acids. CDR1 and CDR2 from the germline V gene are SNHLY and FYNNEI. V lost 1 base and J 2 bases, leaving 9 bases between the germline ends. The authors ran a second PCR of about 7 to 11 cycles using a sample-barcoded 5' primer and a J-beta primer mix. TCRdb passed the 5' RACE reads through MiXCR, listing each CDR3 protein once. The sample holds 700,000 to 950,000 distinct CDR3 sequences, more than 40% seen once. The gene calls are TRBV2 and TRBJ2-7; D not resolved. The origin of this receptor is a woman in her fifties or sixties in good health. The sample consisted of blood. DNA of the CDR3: TGTGCCAGCAGTGAAGATCCGGCGGCCTACGAGCAGTACTTC. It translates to CASSEDPAAYEQYF.